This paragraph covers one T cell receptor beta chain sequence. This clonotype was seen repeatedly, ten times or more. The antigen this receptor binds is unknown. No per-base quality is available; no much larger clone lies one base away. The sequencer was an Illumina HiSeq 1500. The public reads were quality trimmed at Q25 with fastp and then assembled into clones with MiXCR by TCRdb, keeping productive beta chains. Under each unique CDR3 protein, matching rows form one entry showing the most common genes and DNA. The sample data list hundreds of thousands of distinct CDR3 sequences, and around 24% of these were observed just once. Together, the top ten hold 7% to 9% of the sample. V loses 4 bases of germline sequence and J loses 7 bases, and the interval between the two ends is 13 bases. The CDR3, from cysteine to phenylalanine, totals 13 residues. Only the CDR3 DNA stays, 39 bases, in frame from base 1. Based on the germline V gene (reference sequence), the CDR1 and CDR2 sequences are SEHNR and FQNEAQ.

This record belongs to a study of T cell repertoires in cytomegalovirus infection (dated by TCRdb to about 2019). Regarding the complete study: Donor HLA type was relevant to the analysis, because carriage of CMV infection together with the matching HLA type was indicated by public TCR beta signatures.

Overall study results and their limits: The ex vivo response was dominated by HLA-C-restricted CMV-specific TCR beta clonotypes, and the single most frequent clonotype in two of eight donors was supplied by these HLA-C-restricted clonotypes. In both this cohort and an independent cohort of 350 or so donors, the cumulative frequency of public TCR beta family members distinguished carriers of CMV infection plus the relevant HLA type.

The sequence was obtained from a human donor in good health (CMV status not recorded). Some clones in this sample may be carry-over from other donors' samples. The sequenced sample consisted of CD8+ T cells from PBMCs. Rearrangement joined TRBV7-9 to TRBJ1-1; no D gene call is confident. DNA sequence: TGTGCCAGCAGCTACGCCGGCCAGCTTGAAGCTTTCTTT. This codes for CASSYAGQLEAFF.